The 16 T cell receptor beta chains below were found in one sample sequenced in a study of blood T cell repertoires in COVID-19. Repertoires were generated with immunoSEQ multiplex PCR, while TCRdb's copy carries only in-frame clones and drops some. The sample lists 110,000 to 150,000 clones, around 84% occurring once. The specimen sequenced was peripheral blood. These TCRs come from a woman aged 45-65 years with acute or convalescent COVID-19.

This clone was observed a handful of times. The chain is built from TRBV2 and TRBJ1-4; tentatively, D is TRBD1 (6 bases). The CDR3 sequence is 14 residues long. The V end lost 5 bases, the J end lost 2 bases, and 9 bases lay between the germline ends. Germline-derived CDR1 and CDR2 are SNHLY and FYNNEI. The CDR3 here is CASSHDRTNEKLFF. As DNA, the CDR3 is TGTGCCAGCAGTCACGACAGGACTAATGAAAAACTGTTTTTT.

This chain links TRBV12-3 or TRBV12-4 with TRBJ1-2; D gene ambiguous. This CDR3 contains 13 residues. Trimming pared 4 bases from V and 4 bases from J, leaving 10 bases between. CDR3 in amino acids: CASSYRYSYGYTF. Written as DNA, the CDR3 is TGTGCCAGCAGTTATCGGTACAGCTATGGCTACACCTTC.

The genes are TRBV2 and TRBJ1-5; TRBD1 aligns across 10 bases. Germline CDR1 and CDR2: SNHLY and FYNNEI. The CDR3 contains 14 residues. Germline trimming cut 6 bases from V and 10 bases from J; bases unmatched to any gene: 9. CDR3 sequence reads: CASSSPGQGRPQHF. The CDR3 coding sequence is TGTGCCAGCAGCTCACCGGGACAGGGGAGACCCCAGCATTTT.

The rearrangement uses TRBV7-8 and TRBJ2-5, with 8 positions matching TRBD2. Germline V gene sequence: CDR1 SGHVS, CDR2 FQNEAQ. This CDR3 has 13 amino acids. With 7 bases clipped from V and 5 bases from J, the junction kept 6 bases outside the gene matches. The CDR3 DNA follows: TGTGCCAGCAAACGGGGGGGCCCGGAGACCCAGTACTTC. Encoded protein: CASKRGGPETQYF.

In nucleotides, the CDR3 is TGTGCCAGCAGATCCTCCCCGGGACAGTCAAATGAAAAACTGTTTTTT. The encoded protein is CASRSSPGQSNEKLFF. The chain couples TRBV28 to TRBJ1-4; 7 positions match TRBD1. Germline V CDR1 and CDR2: MDHEN, SYDVKM. V shed 6 bases, J shed 5 bases, and the junction held 12 bases outside the gene matches. The CDR3 totals 16 residues.

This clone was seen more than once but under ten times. CDR3 DNA: TGCGCCAGCAGTGCGAGGGTGAACACTGAAGCTTTCTTT. Its protein product is CASSARVNTEAFF. V is TRBV10-1 and J is TRBJ1-1; D not certain. CDR1 and CDR2 from the germline V gene are WNHNN and SYGVQD (reference sequence). The ends were cut back, 4 bases at V and 0 bases at J, with 6 bases in the middle. The CDR3 extends over 13 amino acids.

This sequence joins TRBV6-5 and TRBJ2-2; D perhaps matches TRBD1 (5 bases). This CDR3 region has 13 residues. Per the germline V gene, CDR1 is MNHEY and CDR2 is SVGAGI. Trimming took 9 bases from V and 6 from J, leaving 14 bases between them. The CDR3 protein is CASFFSGPGELFF. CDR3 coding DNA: TGTGCCAGTTTTTTTTCAGGGCCCGGGGAGCTGTTTTTT.

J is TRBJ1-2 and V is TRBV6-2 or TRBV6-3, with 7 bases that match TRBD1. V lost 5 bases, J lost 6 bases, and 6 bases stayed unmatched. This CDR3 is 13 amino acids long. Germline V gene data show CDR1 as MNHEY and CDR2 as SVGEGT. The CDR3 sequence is CASSPGQVHGYTF. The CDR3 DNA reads TGTGCCAGCAGTCCAGGACAGGTCCATGGCTACACCTTC.

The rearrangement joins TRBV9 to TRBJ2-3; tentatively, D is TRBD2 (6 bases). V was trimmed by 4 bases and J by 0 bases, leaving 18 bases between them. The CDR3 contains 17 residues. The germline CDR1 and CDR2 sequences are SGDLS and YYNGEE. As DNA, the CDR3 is TGTGCCAGCAGCAGAATACGGCGGGGAACTAGCACAGATACGCAGTATTTT. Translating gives CASSRIRRGTSTDTQYF.

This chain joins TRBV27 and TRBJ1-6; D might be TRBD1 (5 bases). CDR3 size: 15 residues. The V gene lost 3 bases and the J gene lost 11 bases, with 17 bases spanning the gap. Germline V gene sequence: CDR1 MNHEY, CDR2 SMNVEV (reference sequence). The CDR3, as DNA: TGTGCCAGCAGTTTGGGGGGGGGTGGGGTTCCACCCCTCCACTTT. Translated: CASSLGGGGVPPLHF.

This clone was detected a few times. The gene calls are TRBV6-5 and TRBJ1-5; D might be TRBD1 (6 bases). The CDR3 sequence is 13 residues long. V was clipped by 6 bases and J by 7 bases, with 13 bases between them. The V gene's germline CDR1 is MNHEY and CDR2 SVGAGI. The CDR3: CASSAGARQPQHF. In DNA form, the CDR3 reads TGTGCCAGCAGCGCAGGGGCCAGGCAGCCCCAGCATTTT.

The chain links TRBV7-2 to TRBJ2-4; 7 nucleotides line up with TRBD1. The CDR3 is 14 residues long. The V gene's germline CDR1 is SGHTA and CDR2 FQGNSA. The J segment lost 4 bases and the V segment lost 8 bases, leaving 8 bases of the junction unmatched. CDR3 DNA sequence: TGTGCCAGCGGGGTTGGGACAGTTAAAAACATTCAGTACTTC. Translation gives CASGVGTVKNIQYF.

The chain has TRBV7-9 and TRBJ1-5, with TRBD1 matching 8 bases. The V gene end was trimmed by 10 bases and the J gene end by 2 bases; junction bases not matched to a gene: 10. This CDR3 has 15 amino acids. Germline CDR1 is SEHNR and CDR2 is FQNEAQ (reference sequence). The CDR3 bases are TGTGCCACCGACCCTCTACAGGGGGGCAATCAGCCCCAGCATTTT. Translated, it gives CATDPLQGGNQPQHF.

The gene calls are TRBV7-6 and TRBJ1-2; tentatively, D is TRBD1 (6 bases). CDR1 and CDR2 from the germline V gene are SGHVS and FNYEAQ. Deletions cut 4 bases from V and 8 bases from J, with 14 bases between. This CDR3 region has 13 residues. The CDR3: CASSSVQGYGYTF. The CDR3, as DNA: TGTGCCAGCAGCTCAGTTCAGGGGTACGGCTACACCTTC.

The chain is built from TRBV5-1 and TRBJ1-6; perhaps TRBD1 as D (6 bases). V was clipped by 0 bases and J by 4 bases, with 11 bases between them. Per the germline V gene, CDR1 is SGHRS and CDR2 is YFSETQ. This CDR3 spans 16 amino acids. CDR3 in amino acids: CASSLEGQKYNSPLHF. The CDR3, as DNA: TGCGCCAGCAGCTTGGAAGGACAGAAATATAATTCACCCCTCCACTTT.

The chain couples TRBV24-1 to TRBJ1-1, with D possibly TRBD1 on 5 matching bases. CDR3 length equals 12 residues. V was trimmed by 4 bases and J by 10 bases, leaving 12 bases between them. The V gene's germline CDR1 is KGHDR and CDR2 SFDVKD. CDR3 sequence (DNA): TGTGCCACCAGTGAAGGGGATTTGGGAGCTTTCTTT. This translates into CATSEGDLGAFF.